What follows are 20 T cell receptor beta chains derived from one specimen sequenced in a study of cytomegalovirus exposure and HLA in healthy donors. Vbeta (60) and Jbeta (13) primers were used in the PCR. Sequencing was performed with immunoSEQ multiplex PCR; in TCRdb, only in-frame clones are kept and a portion is missing. The sample holds about 99,000 clones, 65% to 80% seen once. What was sequenced was PBMCs. Receptors were obtained from a woman aged 18-35 years in good health and CMV-seropositive.

By sample share, this clone is medium-sized. This chain links TRBV29-1 with TRBJ2-1, with a tentative D call TRBD1 (6 bases). The germline V gene encodes CDR1 SQVTM and CDR2 ANQGSEA. CDR3 length: 12 residues. V was cut by 7 bases and J by 6 bases, with 13 bases left in between. CDR3 in amino acids: CSATGILNEQFF. CDR3 nucleotide sequence: TGCAGCGCCACAGGGATCCTCAATGAGCAGTTCTTC.

V and J are TRBV2 and TRBJ2-3, with TRBD2 identical over 7 bases. The J segment lost 6 bases and the V segment lost 5 bases, leaving 5 bases of the junction unmatched. Looked up from germline, CDR1 is SNHLY and CDR2 is FYNNEI. The length of the CDR3 is 13 residues. DNA for the CDR3: TGTGCCAGCAGTCGACTAGCTTCGGATACGCAGTATTTT. Translated, it gives CASSRLASDTQYF.

There are a few counts of this clone. Written as DNA, the CDR3 is TGTGCCAGCAGGCCTGGACTAGCGGGAGTAACAGATACGCAGTATTTT. Its translation: CASRPGLAGVTDTQYF. The J gene is TRBJ2-3, the V gene TRBV11-2; 13 nucleotides agree with TRBD2. V shed 6 bases, J shed 3 bases, and the junction held 6 bases outside the gene matches. The CDR3 is made up of 16 amino acids. Germline V lookup: CDR1 SGHAT, CDR2 FQNNGV.

V gene TRBV4-1 combines with J gene TRBJ1-1, with TRBD1 matching over 8 bases. Trimming took 1 base from V and 5 from J; bases not matched to a gene: 3. The CDR3 covers 14 residues. Germline CDR1 MGHRA, CDR2 YSYEKL. CDR3 DNA sequence: TGCGCCAGCAGCCAAGGTCACAGGGGGACTGAAGCTTTCTTT. It yields the protein CASSQGHRGTEAFF.

The chain couples TRBV6-4 to TRBJ2-5; TRBD2 matches 8 bases. J gave up 5 bases and V 0 bases, and 11 bases lay outside the gene matches. This CDR3 region has 17 residues. Germline lookup yields CDR1 MRHNA and CDR2 SNTAGT. The CDR3 nucleotides are TGTGCCAGCAGTGACTCGTCTCGGGGGGGGCCGTGGGAGACCCAGTACTTC. Protein: CASSDSSRGGPWETQYF.

A remark on this clone: Given the absence of the conserved phenylalanine or tryptophan at the CDR3 end, a read error is likely. No DNA is shown, since the ends of the CDR3 on it are uncertain; the CDR3 is the one TCRdb lists. The chain couples TRBV19 to TRBJ1-1; the table's D call TRBD1 went unverified against the DNA. The germline CDR1 and CDR2 sequences are LNHDA and SQIVND (reference sequence). The CDR3 is 13 residues long, ends included. The CDR3: CASIAPDRGSLNL.

The chain is built from TRBV5-4 and TRBJ2-3; the D gene is possibly TRBD2 (6 bases). CDR1 is SGHNT and CDR2 is YYREEE in the germline V gene (reference sequence). Deletions cut 4 bases from V and 0 bases from J, with 12 bases between. The CDR3 has 15 residues. Written as DNA, the CDR3 is TGTGCCAGCAGCGCGGGATACCCTAGCACAGATACGCAGTATTTT. Protein sequence: CASSAGYPSTDTQYF.

V is TRBV7-2 and J is TRBJ2-7; the match to TRBD2 covers 7 bases. With 2 bases clipped from V and 4 bases from J, the junction kept 11 bases outside the gene matches. The CDR3 runs 16 residues. Germline values: CDR1 SGHTA, CDR2 FQGNSA. CDR3 amino acids: CASSLKSFGEGYEQYF. CDR3 nucleotide sequence: TGTGCCAGCAGCTTAAAGTCTTTCGGGGAGGGTTACGAGCAGTACTTC.

There are a few counts of this clone. The chain couples TRBV5-6 to TRBJ1-1, with a tentative D call TRBD1 (6 bases). Germline V lookup: CDR1 SGHDT, CDR2 YYEEEE. The V end lost 4 bases, the J end lost 6 bases, and 16 bases lay between the germline ends. The CDR3 is made up of 14 amino acids. CDR3 DNA: TGTGCCAGCAGCCCTGCTGGACAGTCTTCTGAAGCTTTCTTT. The encoded protein is CASSPAGQSSEAFF. The complete variable domain, with remaining parts taken from reference TRBV5-6 and TRBJ1-1, reads DAGVTQSPTHLIKTRGQQVTLRCSPKSGHDTVSWYQQALGQGPQFIFQYYEEEERQRGNFPDRFSGHQFPNYSSELNVNALLLGDSALYLCASSPAGQSSEAFFGQGTRLTVV.

The chain employs TRBV5-8 and TRBJ1-2, with D uncertain. Germline V gene data show CDR1 as SGHTS and CDR2 as YDEGEE. This CDR3 spans 15 amino acids. V lost 4 bases to trimming and J lost 0 bases, with 13 bases between them. CDR3 region: CASSPLEGSNYGYTF. CDR3 bases: TGTGCCAGCAGCCCACTTGAGGGTTCTAACTATGGCTACACCTTC.

The chain employs TRBV5-8 and TRBJ1-2; D not resolved. The CDR3 loop spans 14 amino acids. V was cut by 1 base and J by 2 bases, with 9 bases left in between. From germline, CDR1 is SGHTS and CDR2 YDEGEE. In DNA form, the CDR3 reads TGTGCCAGCAGCTTGACTAGCAAGAACTATGGCTACACCTTC. Its protein product is CASSLTSKNYGYTF.

The rearrangement joins TRBV19 to TRBJ2-1; 10 bases fit TRBD2. Germline V gives CDR1 LNHDA, CDR2 SQIVND (reference sequence). Trimming removed 5 bases from V and 9 bases from J; junction bases left unmatched: 10. CDR3 length: 15 residues. CDR3 bases: TGTGCCAGTAGTCTATACCGGACTAGCGGTATTGAGCAGTTCTTC. Protein sequence: CASSLYRTSGIEQFF.

The rearrangement joins TRBV5-6 to TRBJ1-5; 9 nucleotides match TRBD1. Germline V gene data show CDR1 as SGHDT and CDR2 as YYEEEE. The CDR3 is 16 residues long. V shed 2 bases, J shed 5 bases, and the junction held 8 bases outside the gene matches. In nucleotides, the CDR3 is TGTGCCAGCAGCTTAATGGGACAGGGTATGGATCAGCCCCAGCATTTT. Residues: CASSLMGQGMDQPQHF.

The chain employs TRBV5-6 and TRBJ2-7, with unresolved D. Trimming cost V 2 bases and J 3 bases, with 9 bases left between them. Germline loops: CDR1 SGHDT, CDR2 YYEEEE. This CDR3 spans 13 amino acids. CDR3 bases: TGTGCCAGCAGCTTTGGGCAGCACTACGAGCAGTACTTC. As protein: CASSFGQHYEQYF.

Only a few counts were recorded for this clone. The chain joins TRBV7-6 to TRBJ2-6, with no clear D. With 0 bases removed from V and 1 base from J, the gap between germline ends came to 4 bases. CDR1 and CDR2 (germline): SGHVS, FNYEAQ. The CDR3 has 15 amino acids. CDR3 protein: CASSLAISGANVLTF. The CDR3 region has the DNA TGTGCCAGCAGCTTAGCTATTTCTGGGGCCAACGTCCTGACTTTC.

The chain links TRBV11-2 to TRBJ2-1; 10 bases align to TRBD2. The ends lost 2 bases at V and 7 bases at J; junction bases unmatched: 8. The germline gives CDR1 SGHAT, CDR2 FQNNGV. The CDR3 loop spans 16 amino acids. CDR3 bases: TGTGCCAGCAGCTTAACTAGCGGGAACCTGGGGAATGAGCAGTTCTTC. Its translation is CASSLTSGNLGNEQFF.

This clone was observed a few times. The CDR3: CASTRIGGGEETQYF. CDR3 nucleotides: TGTGCCAGCACTCGAATAGGGGGGGGAGAGGAGACCCAGTACTTC. The rearrangement links TRBV25-1 to TRBJ2-5, with TRBD2 as a possible D gene (7 bases). The CDR3 is 15 residues long. Germline lookup yields CDR1 MGHDK and CDR2 SYGVNS. The V gene lost 7 bases and the J gene lost 5 bases, with 20 bases spanning the gap.

The V gene is TRBV18, the J gene TRBJ2-3; 10 nucleotides match TRBD2. This CDR3 is 16 amino acids long. V lost 6 bases to trimming and J lost 5 bases; unmatched junction nucleotides: 11. Germline CDR1 and CDR2: KGHSH and LQKENI. The CDR3 sequence: CASSFQGASGGDTQYF. The CDR3 DNA reads TGTGCCAGCTCCTTTCAGGGTGCTAGCGGGGGAGATACGCAGTATTTT.

The chain joins TRBV6-1 to TRBJ1-2, with unresolved D. The CDR3 runs 14 residues. Germline V gives CDR1 MNHNS, CDR2 SASEGT. V lost 4 bases, J lost 0 bases, and 9 bases lay in between. The CDR3 region has the DNA TGTGCCAGCAGTGTGCGTCCTTCTAACTATGGCTACACCTTC. Its translation: CASSVRPSNYGYTF.

This clone has only one observation. The J gene is TRBJ2-7, the V gene TRBV4-1; 10 nucleotides agree with TRBD2. CDR3 length: 16 residues. Trimming cost V 3 bases and J 2 bases; bases outside gene matches: 7. Germline CDR1 reads MGHRA; CDR2 reads YSYEKL. The CDR3 loop is CASSQIAGGPTYEQYF. The CDR3 coding sequence is TGCGCCAGCAGCCAGATAGCGGGGGGCCCAACCTACGAGCAGTACTTC.